This T cell receptor (beta chain) was recovered during a study of OX40 agonist ivuxolimab in advanced cancers. Turning to the study itself: The drug used for patients, ivuxolimab, was an agonistic anti-OX40 (CD134) antibody. Study-wide findings and caveats: Researchers did not establish what antigens the expanded peripheral T cells target.

Using immunoSEQ multiplex PCR, the repertoire was profiled, and TCRdb retains in-frame clones only, with some absent. Among roughly 100,000 clones listed, approximately 93% were seen once. In regard to this clone: The antigen remains unidentified.

Patients with autoimmune history or systemic immunosuppression were excluded. On cycle 4 day 1 and cycle 7 day 1, as well as at baseline, blood was sampled. The junction had 2 bases not matched to a gene; V was cut back by 8 bases and J by 6 bases. The V gene's germline CDR1 is KGHSH and CDR2 LQKENI. CDR3 length equals 11 residues. The J gene is TRBJ2-3, the V gene TRBV18, with 7 bases matching TRBD1. Sequenced here: CD4+ or CD8+ T cells sorted from blood, sampled in a trial of the OX40 agonist ivuxolimab. The TCR was taken from an adult with an advanced solid tumor such as melanoma, head and neck, liver or kidney cancer. The CDR3 region has the DNA TGTGCCAGCGAGACAGGGGATACGCAGTATTTT. It specifies CASETGDTQYF. The whole variable domain, remainder taken from reference TRBV18 and TRBJ2-3, is NAGVMQNPRHLVRRRGQEARLRCSPMKGHSHVYWYRQLPEEGLKFMVYLQKENIIDESGMPKERFSAEFPKEGPSILRIQQVVRGDSAAYFCASETGDTQYFGPGTRLTVL.